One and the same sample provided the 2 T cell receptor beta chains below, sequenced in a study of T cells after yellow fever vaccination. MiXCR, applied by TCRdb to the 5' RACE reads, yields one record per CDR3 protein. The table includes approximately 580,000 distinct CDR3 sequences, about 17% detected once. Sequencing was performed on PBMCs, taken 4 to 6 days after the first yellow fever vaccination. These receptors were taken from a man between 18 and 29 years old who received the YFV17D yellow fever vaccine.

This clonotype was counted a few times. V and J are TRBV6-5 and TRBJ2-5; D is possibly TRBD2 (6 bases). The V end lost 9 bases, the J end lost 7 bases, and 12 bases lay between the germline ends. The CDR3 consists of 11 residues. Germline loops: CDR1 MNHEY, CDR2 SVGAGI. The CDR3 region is CASLLGGTQYF. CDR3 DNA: TGTGCCAGTTTATTGGGGGGGACCCAGTACTTC.

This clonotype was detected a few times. CDR3 nucleotide sequence: TGTGCCAGCAGTGCCCCTAGCGGGTCCTTAAGGGATGAGCAGTTCTTC. It specifies CASSAPSGSLRDEQFF. The chain uses TRBV6-4 and TRBJ2-1; 8 bases line up with TRBD2. V was clipped by 4 bases and J by 8 bases; unmatched bases: 13. CDR1 and CDR2 (germline): MRHNA, SNTAGT. The CDR3 consists of 16 residues.